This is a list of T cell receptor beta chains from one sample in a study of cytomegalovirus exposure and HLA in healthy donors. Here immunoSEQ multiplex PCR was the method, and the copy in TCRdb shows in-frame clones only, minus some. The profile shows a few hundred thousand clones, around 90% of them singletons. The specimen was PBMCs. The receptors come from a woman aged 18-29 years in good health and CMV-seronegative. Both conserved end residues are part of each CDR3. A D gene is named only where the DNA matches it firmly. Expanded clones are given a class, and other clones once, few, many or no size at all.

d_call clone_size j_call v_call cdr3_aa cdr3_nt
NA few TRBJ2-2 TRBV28 CASSLLNTGELFF TGTGCCAGCAGTTTACTGAACACCGGGGAGCTGTTTTTT
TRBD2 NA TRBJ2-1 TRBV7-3 CASSSPAGTSGGGVNEQFF TGTGCCAGCAGCTCCCCCGCCGGGACTAGCGGGGGTGGGGTCAATGAGCAGTTCTTC
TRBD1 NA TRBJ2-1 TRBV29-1 CSVTGGKGSSYNEQFF TGCAGCGTCACAGGGGGAAAGGGGAGCTCCTACAATGAGCAGTTCTTC
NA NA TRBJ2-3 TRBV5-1 CASSFRGLSTDTQYF TGCGCCAGCAGCTTCCGCGGCCTAAGCACAGATACGCAGTATTTT
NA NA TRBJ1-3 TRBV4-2 CASSQGHNSGNTIYF TGTGCCAGCAGCCAAGGACACAACTCTGGAAACACCATATATTTT
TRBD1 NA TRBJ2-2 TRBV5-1 CASRTGQGDTGELFF TGCGCCAGCAGGACGGGACAGGGCGACACCGGGGAGCTGTTTTTT
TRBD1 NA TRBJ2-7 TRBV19 CASRGTGEYEQYF TGTGCCAGTAGGGGGACAGGGGAGTACGAGCAGTACTTC
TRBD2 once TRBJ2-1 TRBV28 CASRSKRGDSYNEQFF TGTGCCAGCAGATCCAAGCGGGGGGATTCCTACAATGAGCAGTTCTTC
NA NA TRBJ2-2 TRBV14 CASSQFLPGTPFGIYTGELFF TGTGCCAGCAGCCAATTCCTACCCGGGACTCCATTTGGGATTTACACCGGGGAGCTGTTTTTT
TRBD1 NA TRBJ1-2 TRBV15 CATSRVGQGGYGYTF TGTGCCACCAGCAGGGTGGGACAGGGGGGCTATGGCTACACCTTC